This entry concerns a single T cell receptor (beta chain). The sample belongs to a study of relationships among human T cell subsets. Semiquantitative ARM-PCR amplified T cell receptor alpha and beta CDR3 regions from mRNA. In ARM-PCR, communal superprimers followed tagged nested gene-specific primers for exponential amplification. TCRdb fed the multiplex PCR reads into MiXCR, producing one record per CDR3 protein. The repertoire includes some 16,000 distinct CDR3 sequences, about three fifths of them detected once, and about 35% sits in the top ten. CDR3 length equals 14 residues. The germline V gene encodes CDR1 SQVTM and CDR2 ANQGSEA. The V segment lost 3 bases and the J segment 2 bases; nucleotides outside the gene matches: 6.

The sequence came from a man aged 35 to 55 in good health. Source material: total T cells sorted from blood. V usage is TRBV29-1 and J usage is TRBJ2-5; 7 positions agree with TRBD2. The CDR3 region has the DNA TGCAGCGTTGAGAGAACTAGCGCTCAAGAGACCCAGTACTTC. It encodes CSVERTSAQETQYF.